Included here is one T cell receptor beta chain sequence, with context. This sample stems from a study of shared clonotypes between healthy human individuals. CD45RO-negative CD8 cells positively selected for CCR7 made up the naive population, which excluded terminally differentiated effector memory CD45RA+ cells. Trimming cost V 5 bases and J 7 bases, with 9 bases left between them. CDR1 and CDR2 (germline): SGHAT, FQNNGV. There are 12 residues in the CDR3. Over several immunoSEQ plates, each subset's genomic DNA was distributed in even portions. The data were produced by immunoSEQ multiplex PCR, yet TCRdb's version contains in-frame clones alone and is incomplete. Of over 2,000,000 clones listed, roughly 93% were seen once; the top ten hold more than 1.5%.

The chain carries TRBV11-2 and TRBJ2-1, with D possibly called TRBD1 or TRBD2 (6 bases each). Material for sequencing was naive CD8+ T cells from PBMCs. The TCR comes from a man younger than 30 in good health. Some clones in this sample may be carry-over from other donors' samples. The CDR3 DNA is TGTGCCAGCAGCCAAGGGGGGAATGAGCAGTTCTTC. Translation gives CASSQGGNEQFF. Full variable domain (rest looked up from reference TRBV11-2 and TRBJ2-1): EAGVAQSPRYKIIEKRQSVAFWCNPISGHATLYWYQQILGQGPKLLIQFQNNGVVDDSQLPKDRFSAERLKGVDSTLKIQPAKLEDSAVYLCASSQGGNEQFFGPGTRLTVL.